This entry describes one TCR beta chain. Here immunoSEQ multiplex PCR was the method, and the copy in TCRdb shows in-frame clones only, minus some. The data hold about 140,000 clones, with 88% observed a single time. These data are taken from a study of blood T cell repertoires in COVID-19. In the study overall: Researchers got acute and convalescent COVID-19 samples from the United States, Italy and Spain.

The CDR3 sequence is 15 residues long. The V and J ends lost 2 bases and 7 bases, in that order; junction bases with no gene match: 6. The germline gives CDR1 SGHAT, CDR2 FQNNGV. Sequences were obtained from peripheral blood. The chain uses TRBV11-2 and TRBJ1-3, with 9 bases identical to TRBD1. This clonotype was sampled from a man aged 45-60 years with active or convalescent COVID-19. CDR3 sequence: CASSLPGQGTNTIYF. The CDR3 nucleotides read TGTGCCAGCAGCTTACCGGGACAGGGTACCAACACCATATATTTT. Together with reference TRBV11-2 and TRBJ1-3, the CDR3 gives the full variable domain: EAGVAQSPRYKIIEKRQSVAFWCNPISGHATLYWYQQILGQGPKLLIQFQNNGVVDDSQLPKDRFSAERLKGVDSTLKIQPAKLEDSAVYLCASSLPGQGTNTIYFGEGSWLTVV.